The 27 T cell receptor beta chains presented below share a single source sample, sequenced in a study of metastatic and nonmetastatic thyroid tumors (dated by TCRdb to 2018 to 2021). The library relied on PCR. TCRdb shows the sequencer as Illumina HiSeq 4000. TCRdb passed the public sequencing reads through fastp at Q25 and MiXCR, retaining productive beta sequences. A total of roughly 28,000 clones appear in this sample, 20% to 30% of them only once. The ten largest make up approximately 6% of the sample. No treatment had been received by any patient before thyroid surgery. Sequencing input: blood. These receptor sequences come from a female donor with papillary thyroid cancer or a benign thyroid nodule (not recorded which). Some clones in this sample may be carry-over from other donors' samples.

This clone has just a few counts. V gene TRBV7-9 combines with J gene TRBJ2-7, with D uncertain. In germline, CDR1 is SEHNR, CDR2 FQNEAQ (reference sequence). Between the trimmed V and J ends, which lost 6 bases and 6 bases, there was a span of 12 bases. CDR3 length: 12 amino acids. CDR3 residues: CASSKEGTEQYF. The DNA for the CDR3 is TGTGCCAGCAGTAAGGAAGGTACCGAGCAGTACTTC.

By frequency in the sample, this clone is medium-sized. V usage is TRBV12-3 or TRBV12-4 and J usage is TRBJ2-7; no reliable D call. V was trimmed by 0 bases and J by 7 bases, leaving 10 bases between them. This CDR3 has 13 amino acids. The CDR3 here is CASSLALSAEQYF. The CDR3 nucleotides read TGTGCCAGCAGTTTAGCCCTAAGCGCGGAGCAGTACTTC.

The rearrangement uses TRBV7-9 and TRBJ1-5, with 7 bases matching TRBD1. V lost 3 bases to trimming and J lost 13 bases; unmatched junction nucleotides: 12. The germline V gene encodes CDR1 SEHNR and CDR2 FQNEAQ (reference sequence). This CDR3 region has 14 residues. The CDR3 nucleotides are TGTGCCAGCAGCTTTAAGCCTCTCGGGACAGCGCAGCATTTT. It translates to CASSFKPLGTAQHF.

The chain combines TRBV6-1 with TRBJ1-4; D unclear. This CDR3 comprises 15 residues. Germline V gene data show CDR1 as MNHNS and CDR2 as SASEGT. Trimming stripped 2 bases from V and 0 bases from J, with 7 bases between. This CDR3 is CASSESQATNEKLFF. The CDR3 DNA follows: TGTGCCAGCAGTGAATCGCAGGCAACTAATGAAAAACTGTTTTTT.

Many counts were recorded for this clone. V and J are TRBV19 and TRBJ2-5; 9 positions agree with TRBD1. Germline loops: CDR1 LNHDA, CDR2 SQIVND (reference sequence). The V gene end was trimmed by 3 bases and the J gene end by 2 bases; junction bases not matched to a gene: 7. The CDR3 has 16 amino acids. The CDR3 DNA sequence: TGTGCCAGTAGTATGGGCGGGACAGGGTTACAAGAGACCCAGTACTTC. Encoded protein: CASSMGGTGLQETQYF. Full variable domain (rest looked up from reference TRBV19 and TRBJ2-5): DGGITQSPKYLFRKEGQNVTLSCEQNLNHDAMYWYRQDPGQGLRLIYYSQIVNDFQKGDIAEGYSVSREKKESFPLTVTSAQKNPTAFYLCASSMGGTGLQETQYFGPGTRLLVL.

The sample holds a few counts of this clone. V gene TRBV6-1 combines with J gene TRBJ2-1; 10 nucleotides line up with TRBD2. The CDR3 spans 18 residues. With 5 bases clipped from V and 10 bases from J, the junction kept 20 bases outside the gene matches. The germline V gene has CDR1 MNHNS and CDR2 SASEGT. Written as DNA, the CDR3 is TGTGCCAGCAGTAAGGTACTAGCGGGAAGTATTAACGACCGCGAGCAGTTCTTC. This gives the protein CASSKVLAGSINDREQFF.

This chain uses TRBV24-1 with TRBJ2-7, with D unresolved. The germline V gene has CDR1 KGHDR and CDR2 SFDVKD. V was clipped by 0 bases and J by 4 bases, with 3 bases between them. There are 12 residues in the CDR3. The CDR3 DNA sequence: TGTGCCACCAGTGATTTGGGGTACGAGCAGTACTTC. This encodes CATSDLGYEQYF.

This chain joins TRBV18 and TRBJ2-3, with 7 bases matching TRBD1. Germline lookup yields CDR1 KGHSH and CDR2 LQKENI. V lost 1 base, J lost 0 bases, and 7 bases stayed unmatched. The CDR3 consists of 17 residues. The CDR3 region is CASSPRDRPISTDTQYF. For the CDR3, the DNA is TGTGCCAGCTCACCACGGGACAGACCCATTAGCACAGATACGCAGTATTTT.

This chain joins TRBV19 and TRBJ2-7, with 9 bases identical to TRBD2. CDR1 LNHDA and CDR2 SQIVND come from the germline V gene (reference sequence). V lost 6 bases to trimming and J lost 2 bases; unmatched junction nucleotides: 5. This CDR3 contains 14 residues. Here the CDR3 DNA reads TGTGCCAGTAGAAAAAGCGGGAGGCCCTACGAGCAGTACTTC. Its protein product is CASRKSGRPYEQYF. Drawing the rest from reference TRBV19 and TRBJ2-7, the complete variable domain is DGGITQSPKYLFRKEGQNVTLSCEQNLNHDAMYWYRQDPGQGLRLIYYSQIVNDFQKGDIAEGYSVSREKKESFPLTVTSAQKNPTAFYLCASRKSGRPYEQYFGPGTRLTVT.

In its sample, this clone was seen a few times. The germline gene is not matched at one end of the junction; a read error may be the cause. The chain is built from TRBV6-1 and TRBJ1-5; maybe TRBD1 (5 bases). The CDR3 contains 16 residues. CDR1 and CDR2 (germline): MNHNS, SASEGT. CDR3 sequence (DNA): TGTGCCAGCAGGGAGGGAAAGGGACGAAGCAATAAGCCCCAGCATTTT. Translating it yields CASREGKGRSNKPQHF.

This clone was counted at least ten times. This sample also contains other DNA sequences that code for the same CDR3. The chain recombines TRBV4-1 with TRBJ2-2; weak D call: TRBD2 (6 bases). Germline V CDR1 and CDR2: MGHRA, YSYEKL. Trimming took 0 bases from V and 5 from J, leaving 7 bases between them. The CDR3 totals 14 residues. CDR3 loop: CASSQEGGTGELFF. Here the CDR3 DNA reads TGCGCCAGCAGCCAAGAGGGGGGTACCGGGGAGCTGTTTTTT.

In its sample, this clone was seen many times. One base away lies a much larger clone, so this may be a sequencing read error. This specimen includes other DNA sequences encoding the same CDR3. This rearrangement joins TRBV15 to TRBJ2-1; the D is unclear. Germline V CDR1 and CDR2: LNHNV, YYDKDF (reference sequence). Trimming took off 0 bases at V and 0 bases at J, with 6 bases between the two ends. This CDR3 region has 15 residues. CDR3 residues: CATSRELSSYNEQFF. DNA of the CDR3: TGTGCCACCAGCAGAGAGTTGAGCTCCTACAATGAGCAGTTCTTC.

In this sample, this clone turned up many times. This chain uses TRBV7-9 with TRBJ1-2; D unclear. The CDR3 is 13 amino acids. Trimming took off 2 bases at V and 3 bases at J, with 7 bases between the two ends. Germline lookup yields CDR1 SEHNR and CDR2 FQNEAQ (reference sequence). CDR3: CASSLSLDYGYTF. The CDR3, as DNA: TGTGCCAGCAGCTTAAGCCTTGACTATGGCTACACCTTC.

V usage is TRBV11-1 and J usage is TRBJ2-7; 9 positions match TRBD1. This CDR3 is built from 15 residues. V trimming: 3 bases; J trimming: 6 bases; junction bases outside the gene matches: 9. Germline loops: CDR1 SGHAT, CDR2 FQDESV (reference sequence). The chain's CDR3 is CASSFTRQGGTEQYF. The CDR3 DNA is TGTGCCAGCAGCTTCACTAGACAGGGGGGTACCGAGCAGTACTTC.

Of note for this clone: Lacking the conserved final phenylalanine or tryptophan, this CDR3 likely reflects a read error. This rearrangement joins TRBV20-1 to TRBJ2-2, with 11 bases that match TRBD2. Germline V gene data show CDR1 as DFQATT and CDR2 as SNEGSKA (reference sequence). There are 15 residues in the CDR3. CDR3 sequence (DNA): TGCAGTGCTACTGGGACTAGCGGAAACACCTGGGAGCTGTTTTCT. Translated: CSATGTSGNTWELFS.

This sequence joins TRBV20-1 and TRBJ2-2; 7 nucleotides line up with TRBD1. The trim removed 5 bases at V and 0 bases at J, leaving 6 bases unmatched. Germline-derived CDR1 and CDR2 are DFQATT and SNEGSKA (reference sequence). The CDR3 length is 15 residues. For the CDR3, the DNA is TGCAGTGCTCCCCGACAGGGCGCGAACACCGGGGAGCTGTTTTTT. It encodes CSAPRQGANTGELFF.

By share, this clone counts as medium-sized. This sequence joins TRBV18 and TRBJ1-2; 7 bases are shared with TRBD1. Trimming cost V 3 bases and J 5 bases; bases outside gene matches: 9. Germline-derived CDR1 and CDR2 are KGHSH and LQKENI. The CDR3 runs 15 residues. CDR3 amino acids: CASSPNRDSTYGYTF. CDR3 DNA: TGTGCCAGCTCACCCAACCGGGACAGCACTTATGGCTACACCTTC.

This chain joins TRBV4-1 and TRBJ2-3; D not certain. CDR1 is MGHRA and CDR2 is YSYEKL in the germline V gene. The CDR3 sequence is 14 residues long. Trimming took off 1 base at V and 2 bases at J, with 7 bases between the two ends. The CDR3 here is CASSQADFTDTQYF. CDR3 nucleotides: TGCGCCAGCAGCCAAGCGGATTTCACAGATACGCAGTATTTT.

Judged by abundance, this clone is medium-sized. The chain uses TRBV6-5 and TRBJ2-7; D perhaps matches TRBD1 (5 bases). CDR1 is MNHEY, CDR2 SVGAGI, per germline. V was clipped by 0 bases and J by 3 bases, with 12 bases between them. CDR3 length: 15 residues. The CDR3 DNA sequence: TGTGCCAGCAGTTACTCGGGGCGCTTAGTCTACGAGCAGTACTTC. This codes for CASSYSGRLVYEQYF.

This rearrangement joins TRBV7-6 to TRBJ2-2; no definite D call. V lost 1 base, J lost 6 bases, and 9 bases lay in between. In germline, CDR1 is SGHVS, CDR2 FNYEAQ. The CDR3 runs 14 residues. DNA for the CDR3: TGTGCCAGCAGCTTAGAATCGGTTGCCGGGGAGCTGTTTTTT. Translation: CASSLESVAGELFF.

In its sample, this clone is medium-sized. This chain joins TRBV6-1 and TRBJ1-5, with a tentative D call TRBD1 (5 bases). The CDR3 contains 15 residues. Germline CDR1 and CDR2: MNHNS and SASEGT. V lost 6 bases and J lost 2, with 14 bases in between. CDR3 in amino acids: CASSLDRNGNQPQHF. DNA of the CDR3: TGTGCCAGCAGCCTTGACAGAAACGGCAATCAGCCCCAGCATTTT.

The CDR3 DNA follows: TGCAGTGCTATTTGGGATCAGACGAACACCGGGGAGCTGTTTTTT. This translates into CSAIWDQTNTGELFF. J is TRBJ2-2 and V is TRBV20-1; D remains unclear. CDR1 is DFQATT, CDR2 SNEGSKA, per germline (reference sequence). The V end was cut by 4 bases, the J end by 0 bases, with 12 bases between. The CDR3 loop spans 15 amino acids.

This clone was observed many times. V gene TRBV19 combines with J gene TRBJ2-2, with D possibly TRBD2 on 5 matching bases. V lost 7 bases, J lost 5 bases, and 14 bases lay in between. CDR3 size: 14 residues. Germline assignment: CDR1 LNHDA and CDR2 SQIVND (reference sequence). The CDR3, as DNA: TGTGCCAGTAAGAGGGCTTATTCGACCGGGGAGCTGTTTTTT. Its protein is CASKRAYSTGELFF.

This clone has just one count. The genes are TRBV11-2 and TRBJ2-2, with TRBD2 matching 8 bases. The V and J ends lost 4 bases and 5 bases, in that order; junction bases with no gene match: 9. This CDR3 has 16 residues. Germline CDR1 reads SGHAT; CDR2 reads FQNNGV. CDR3 coding DNA: TGTGCCAGCAGCTGGGGGGGTACTAGCGGTACCGGGGAGCTGTTTTTT. Its translation is CASSWGGTSGTGELFF.

On this clone: A read error may be the cause here, since a much bigger clone is one base away. V is TRBV7-8 and J is TRBJ2-1, with D tentatively TRBD2 (6 bases). CDR3 length equals 15 residues. V lost 2 bases, J lost 16 bases, and 24 bases lay in between. The germline gives CDR1 SGHVS, CDR2 FQNEAQ. The CDR3 protein is CASSLLVAVRHAHFF. CDR3 nucleotides: TGTGCCAGCAGCTTACTGGTAGCGGTGCGCCATGCGCATTTCTTC.

This chain links TRBV30 with TRBJ2-1; D is possibly TRBD1 or TRBD2 (5 bases each). The CDR3 has 13 residues. The germline CDR1 and CDR2 sequences are GTSNPN and SVGIG (reference sequence). Trimming removed 1 base from V and 8 bases from J, with 12 bases in between. The CDR3 nucleotides read TGTGCCTGGAGTGCCGGGGCGGGTCATGAGCAGTTCTTC. This translates into CAWSAGAGHEQFF.

The V gene is TRBV7-8, the J gene TRBJ2-2, with D hard to call. This CDR3 has 14 residues. V was pared by 3 bases and J by 2 bases, with 7 bases between. CDR1 is SGHVS, CDR2 FQNEAQ, per germline. CDR3 amino acids: CASSFISNTGELFF. The CDR3 region has the DNA TGTGCCAGCAGCTTCATATCTAACACCGGGGAGCTGTTTTTT.